A selection of T cell receptor beta chains follows, all from one sample in a study of blood T cell repertoires in COVID-19. Assay used: immunoSEQ multiplex PCR; TCRdb lists only in-frame clones, some missing. The sample has roughly 250,000 clones, more than 75% seen once. The sample consisted of PBMCs or T cells enriched from blood (not recorded which). All receptors come from a woman between 35 and 50 years old with acute COVID-19. CDR3s include the opening cysteine and the closing phenylalanine or tryptophan. The D gene is left open where the match is weak. Size tells how often a clone was seen (once, few, many) or the class of an expanded clone, and some rows leave it out.

d_call,clone_size,v_call,cdr3_length,j_call,cdr3_aa,cdr3_nt
-,-,TRBV27,16,TRBJ2-2,CASGGGEGIPTGELFF,TGTGCCAGCGGGGGAGGAGAGGGAATCCCCACCGGGGAGCTGTTTTTT
TRBD1,-,TRBV2,14,TRBJ1-5,CASTPDRGNQPQHF,TGTGCCAGCACTCCCGACAGGGGAAATCAGCCCCAGCATTTT
-,-,TRBV6-5,13,TRBJ2-7,CASSSTTAYEQYF,TGTGCCAGCAGTTCCACGACAGCGTACGAGCAGTACTTC
-,-,TRBV18,14,TRBJ1-1,CASSLQGAGTEAFF,TGTGCCAGCTCACTTCAAGGGGCGGGAACTGAAGCTTTCTTT
-,-,TRBV6-5,14,TRBJ1-1,CASRAPSWNTEAFF,TGTGCCAGCAGAGCCCCGTCATGGAACACTGAAGCTTTCTTT
TRBD1,-,TRBV7-2,13,TRBJ2-7,CASSPGQTYEQYF,TGTGCCAGCAGCCCGGGACAGACCTACGAGCAGTACTTC
-,-,TRBV9,13,TRBJ1-2,CASSPDGGYGYTF,TGTGCCAGCAGCCCAGACGGGGGGTATGGCTACACCTTC
TRBD1,-,TRBV7-8,19,TRBJ1-2,CASSLVGTGERVSNYGYTF,TGTGCCAGCAGCTTAGTGGGTACAGGGGAGAGAGTATCGAACTATGGCTACACCTTC
-,-,TRBV19,14,TRBJ2-7,CASSIKDSTYEQYF,TGTGCCAGTAGTATAAAGGACTCCACCTACGAGCAGTACTTC
-,-,TRBV28,12,TRBJ2-2,CASGRLTGELFF,TGTGCCAGCGGCCGCCTTACCGGGGAGCTGTTTTTT
-,-,TRBV18,15,TRBJ1-1,CASQTHGILDTEAFF,TGTGCCAGCCAGACACACGGAATCTTGGACACTGAAGCTTTCTTT
TRBD2,-,TRBV4-2,17,TRBJ2-5,CASSQGRGSGDQETQYF,TGTGCCAGCAGCCAAGGTAGGGGTAGCGGGGACCAAGAGACCCAGTACTTC
-,-,TRBV7-2,14,TRBJ1-2,CASTPEGLGYGYTF,TGTGCCAGCACCCCGGAGGGCCTCGGCTATGGCTACACCTTC
-,-,TRBV29-1,12,TRBJ2-5,CSVREAQETQYF,TGCAGCGTCCGGGAAGCTCAAGAGACCCAGTACTTC
-,-,TRBV2,14,TRBJ2-2,CASSDQGYTGELFF,TGTGCCAGCAGTGACCAGGGTTACACCGGGGAGCTGTTTTTT
TRBD1,-,TRBV5-1,15,TRBJ2-7,CASSNGGTGVYEQYF,TGCGCCAGCAGCAACGGCGGGACAGGAGTCTACGAGCAGTACTTC
-,-,TRBV7-2,13,TRBJ1-1,CASSSQMNTEAFF,TGTGCCAGCAGCTCCCAAATGAACACTGAAGCTTTCTTT
TRBD1,-,TRBV10-2,14,TRBJ2-1,CASSGQGAYNEQFF,TGCGCCAGCAGCGGACAGGGGGCTTACAATGAGCAGTTCTTC
-,-,TRBV18,14,TRBJ2-5,CASSPRQLQETQYF,TGTGCCAGCTCACCCCGACAGCTTCAAGAGACCCAGTACTTC
-,-,TRBV27,15,TRBJ1-1,CASSLSMVTVSEAFF,TGTGCCAGCAGTTTATCGATGGTGACAGTTTCTGAAGCTTTCTTT
-,-,TRBV12-3/TRBV12-4,13,TRBJ2-7,CASSSRTAREQYF,TGTGCCAGCAGTTCCCGGACAGCACGCGAGCAGTACTTC
-,-,TRBV7-3,15,TRBJ1-2,CASSLDPSRTGGYTF,TGTGCCAGCAGCCTCGACCCCTCTAGGACGGGAGGCTACACCTTC
-,once,TRBV12-3/TRBV12-4,13,TRBJ2-3,CASSFAGLDTQYF,TGTGCCAGCAGTTTTGCAGGGCTCGATACGCAGTATTTT
-,-,TRBV18,14,TRBJ2-7,CASSRRRDAYEQYF,TGTGCCAGCTCACGACGGAGAGACGCTTACGAGCAGTACTTC
TRBD1,-,TRBV6-5,13,TRBJ1-1,CASSYTGGVEAFF,TGTGCCAGCAGTTACACAGGGGGCGTTGAAGCTTTCTTT
TRBD1,-,TRBV4-1,16,TRBJ1-5,CASSQGRDRDDQPQHF,TGCGCCAGCAGCCAAGGCCGGGACAGGGATGATCAGCCCCAGCATTTT
TRBD1,-,TRBV6-6,17,TRBJ1-1,CASSRKRTGSMNTEAFF,TGTGCCAGCAGTCGTAAAAGGACAGGGTCAATGAACACTGAAGCTTTCTTT
-,-,TRBV18,14,TRBJ2-7,CASSPRDTAYEQYF,TGTGCCAGCTCACCTCGGGACACAGCCTACGAGCAGTACTTC
-,-,TRBV12-3/TRBV12-4,11,TRBJ1-4,CASSLDLRVFF,TGTGCCAGCAGTTTGGACCTGCGGGTGTTTTTT
TRBD1,-,TRBV11-3,15,TRBJ2-5,CASSLQGAGMETQYF,TGTGCCAGCAGCTTACAGGGGGCGGGGATGGAGACCCAGTACTTC
-,-,TRBV12-3/TRBV12-4,13,TRBJ2-2,CASRNPGTGELFF,TGTGCCAGCAGGAATCCGGGCACCGGGGAGCTGTTTTTT
TRBD1,once,TRBV2,14,TRBJ2-2,CASSRTGVGGELFF,TGTGCCAGCAGTCGGACAGGGGTCGGCGGGGAGCTGTTTTTT
TRBD1,-,TRBV18,15,TRBJ1-1,CASSPQETGEERAFF,TGTGCCAGCTCACCACAAGAGACAGGGGAGGAGAGGGCTTTCTTT
-,-,TRBV11-3,17,TRBJ1-3,CASSHIGQAFSGNTIYF,TGTGCCAGCAGCCATATTGGACAAGCCTTCTCTGGAAACACCATATATTTT
TRBD2,-,TRBV19,16,TRBJ2-5,CASSPWVAGGLETQYF,TGTGCCAGTAGTCCCTGGGTAGCGGGAGGTTTAGAGACCCAGTACTTC
TRBD2,-,TRBV12-3/TRBV12-4,12,TRBJ2-3,CASQREWDTQYF,TGTGCCAGCCAGCGGGAGTGGGATACGCAGTATTTT
TRBD1,-,TRBV19,17,TRBJ1-4,CASSRKTGGDTNEKLFF,TGTGCCAGTAGTAGAAAGACAGGGGGTGACACTAATGAAAAACTGTTTTTT
TRBD1,-,TRBV4-3,16,TRBJ1-1,CASSLTSQGWGTEAFF,TGCGCCAGCAGCCTAACATCACAGGGGTGGGGCACTGAAGCTTTCTTT
TRBD1,-,TRBV4-3,13,TRBJ1-2,CASSQEDRGGYTF,TGCGCCAGCAGCCAAGAGGACAGGGGCGGCTACACCTTC
TRBD2,-,TRBV7-2,16,TRBJ2-7,CASSFHTSGTPYEQYF,TGTGCCAGCAGCTTTCATACTAGCGGGACTCCCTACGAGCAGTACTTC
-,-,TRBV28,14,TRBJ2-7,CASSRDTQWDEQYF,TGTGCCAGCAGCCGGGACACGCAATGGGACGAGCAGTACTTC
TRBD1,-,TRBV3-1/TRBV3-2,16,TRBJ2-7,CASSRNGQGPSYEQYF,TGTGCCAGCAGCCGGAACGGACAGGGTCCGTCCTACGAGCAGTACTTC
-,-,TRBV7-2,12,TRBJ2-1,CASSVTGLEQFF,TGTGCCAGCAGCGTAACAGGCCTGGAGCAGTTCTTC
-,-,TRBV7-9,13,TRBJ2-2,CASSTGYTGELFF,TGTGCCAGCAGCACAGGGTACACCGGGGAGCTGTTTTTT
TRBD1,once,TRBV28,18,TRBJ1-5,CASSSRTGKVNSNQPQHF,TGTGCCAGCAGTTCCCGGACAGGGAAAGTGAATAGCAATCAGCCCCAGCATTTT
-,-,TRBV28,15,TRBJ2-3,CASRRQDLDRDTQYF,TGTGCCAGCAGGCGACAGGACCTGGATCGAGATACGCAGTATTTT
TRBD1,-,TRBV19,14,TRBJ2-7,CASSPRGLGDEQYF,TGTGCCAGTAGTCCCAGGGGGCTTGGCGACGAGCAGTACTTC
-,-,TRBV18,14,TRBJ2-2,CASSTGTTGGELFF,TGTGCCAGCTCTACCGGGACAACGGGCGGGGAGCTGTTTTTT
-,-,TRBV7-9,18,TRBJ2-3,CASSLWGSGTSSTDTQYF,TGTGCCAGCAGCTTATGGGGTAGCGGAACCTCTAGCACAGATACGCAGTATTTT